The clone carrying this T cell receptor (beta chain) has at least ten counts. This sample stems from a study of T cells in Graves' hyperthyroidism and ophthalmopathy. This CDR3 region has 15 residues. The germline CDR1 and CDR2 sequences are SGHTA and FQGTGA. With V trimmed by 8 bases and J by 9 bases, 11 bases remained unmatched. Among ophthalmopathy patients, the Clinical Activity Score reached at least 3, the NOSPECS grade reached at least 4, and duration remained under 3 months. The study excluded patients with uncontrolled infection, other autoimmune disease, pregnancy or lactation. Amplified TCR beta CDR3 regions derived from RNA transcripts. The HTBI set primed first-round TCR CDR3 RT-PCR. TCRdb reprocessed the multiplex PCR reads via MiXCR and lists one record per CDR3 protein. The sample holds 300,000 to 400,000 distinct CDR3 sequences, more than 14% seen once.

The sequence derives from a woman in her 30s with Graves' ophthalmopathy. This sequence joins TRBV7-3 and TRBJ2-1, with TRBD2 matching 12 bases. Sample: blood. The CDR3 DNA reads TGTGCCAGCTCATTTTCTAGCGGGGGGGCCGGTGAGCAGTTCTTC. Its translation: CASSFSSGGAGEQFF.